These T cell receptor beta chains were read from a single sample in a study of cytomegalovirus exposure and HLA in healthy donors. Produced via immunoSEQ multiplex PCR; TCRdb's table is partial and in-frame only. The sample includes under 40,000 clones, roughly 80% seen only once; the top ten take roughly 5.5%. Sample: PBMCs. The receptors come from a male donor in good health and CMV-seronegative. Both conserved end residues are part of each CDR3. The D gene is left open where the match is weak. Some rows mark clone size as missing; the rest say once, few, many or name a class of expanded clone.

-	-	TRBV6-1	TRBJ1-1	CASSDSAGARNTEAFF	TGTGCCAGCAGTGATTCTGCGGGGGCGCGGAACACTGAAGCTTTCTTT
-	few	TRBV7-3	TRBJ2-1	CASSWGLDNEQFF	TGTGCCAGCAGCTGGGGACTGGACAATGAGCAGTTCTTC
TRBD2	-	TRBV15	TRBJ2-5	CATSRDSSGATLGETQYF	TGTGCCACCAGCAGAGACAGCAGCGGGGCCACCCTGGGGGAGACCCAGTACTTC
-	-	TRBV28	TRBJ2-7	CASRGGYEQYF	TGTGCCAGCAGGGGGGGCTACGAGCAGTACTTC
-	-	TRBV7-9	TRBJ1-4	CASTGGGLRTNEKLFF	TGTGCCAGCACCGGGGGGGGCCTGCGAACTAATGAAAAACTGTTTTTT
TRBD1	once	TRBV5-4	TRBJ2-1	CASSLAPGTGAYNEQFF	TGTGCCAGCAGCTTGGCCCCCGGGACAGGGGCCTACAATGAGCAGTTCTTC
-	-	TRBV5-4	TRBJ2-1	CASSLTNEQFF	TGTGCCAGCAGCTTAACTAATGAGCAGTTCTTC
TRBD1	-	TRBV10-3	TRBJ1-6	CAIGGGDSPLHF	TGTGCCATCGGAGGGGGCGACTCACCCCTCCACTTT
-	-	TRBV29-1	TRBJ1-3	CSVEGQGLDHLSGNTIYF	TGCAGCGTTGAAGGGCAGGGGCTAGACCACCTCTCTGGAAACACCATATATTTT
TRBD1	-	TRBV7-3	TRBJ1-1	CASSLRGQGAIDTEAFF	TGTGCCAGCAGCTTAAGAGGACAGGGGGCTATTGACACTGAAGCTTTCTTT
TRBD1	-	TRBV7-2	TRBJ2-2	CASSLTGVNTGELFF	TGTGCCAGCAGCTTAACAGGGGTAAACACCGGGGAGCTGTTTTTT
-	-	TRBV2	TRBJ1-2	CASSVDMPIYGYTF	TGTGCCAGCAGTGTGGACATGCCCATATATGGCTACACCTTC
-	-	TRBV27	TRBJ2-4	CASSPLDRSLAKNIQYF	TGTGCCAGCAGTCCCCTTGACAGGAGTCTAGCCAAAAACATTCAGTACTTC
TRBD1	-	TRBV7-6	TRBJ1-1	CASSLLGGTGSNTEAFF	TGTGCCAGCAGCCTGTTGGGCGGGACAGGCTCGAACACTGAAGCTTTCTTT
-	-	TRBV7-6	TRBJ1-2	CASSLVPANYGYTF	TGTGCCAGCAGCTTAGTCCCAGCTAACTATGGCTACACCTTC
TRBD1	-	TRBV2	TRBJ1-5	CASRGTGDDQPQHF	TGTGCCAGCAGGGGGACAGGGGATGATCAGCCCCAGCATTTT
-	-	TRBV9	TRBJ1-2	CASSVDNNYGYTF	TGTGCCAGCAGCGTAGACAATAACTATGGCTACACCTTC
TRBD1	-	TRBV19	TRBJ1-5	CASSMLTAGGNQPQHF	TGTGCCAGTAGTATGTTGACGGCAGGGGGAAATCAGCCCCAGCATTTT
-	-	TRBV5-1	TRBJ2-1	CASSPGQSYNEQFF	TGCGCCAGCAGCCCTGGACAGTCCTACAATGAGCAGTTCTTC
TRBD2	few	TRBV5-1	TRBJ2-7	CASRRAGPTYEQYF	TGCGCCAGCAGAAGAGCGGGGCCAACCTACGAGCAGTACTTC
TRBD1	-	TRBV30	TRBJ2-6	CAWSRGSGANVLTF	TGTGCCTGGAGCAGGGGGTCGGGGGCCAACGTCCTGACTTTC
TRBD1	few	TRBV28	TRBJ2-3	CASSLSRDRGDTQYF	TGTGCCAGCAGTTTATCTCGGGACAGGGGGGATACGCAGTATTTT
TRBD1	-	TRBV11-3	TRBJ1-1	CASSSDRGRDTEAFF	TGTGCCAGCAGCTCGGACAGGGGAAGAGACACTGAAGCTTTCTTT
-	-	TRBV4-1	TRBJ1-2	CASSQDPQGTYGYTF	TGCGCCAGCAGCCAAGATCCGCAGGGCACCTATGGCTACACCTTC
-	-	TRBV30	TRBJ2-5	CAWSVSGETQYF	TGTGCCTGGAGTGTTTCAGGGGAGACCCAGTACTTC
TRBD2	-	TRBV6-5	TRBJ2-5	CASSRTSGQETQYF	TGTGCCAGCAGCCGGACTAGCGGACAAGAGACCCAGTACTTC
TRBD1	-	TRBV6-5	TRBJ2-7	CASSYHRGQSYEQYF	TGTGCCAGCAGTTACCACAGGGGACAGTCCTACGAGCAGTACTTC
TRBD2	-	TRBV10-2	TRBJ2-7	CASSVSSGLYEQYF	TGCGCCAGCAGTGTGTCTAGCGGACTATACGAGCAGTACTTC
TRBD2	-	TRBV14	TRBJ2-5	CASSESGGQYF	TGTGCCAGCAGCGAAAGCGGGGGCCAGTACTTC
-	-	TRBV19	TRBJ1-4	CANRGLATNEKLFF	TGTGCCAATAGGGGACTAGCAACTAATGAAAAACTGTTTTTT
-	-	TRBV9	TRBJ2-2	CASSAGHRSTGELFF	TGTGCCAGCAGCGCGGGACACCGGAGCACCGGGGAGCTGTTTTTT
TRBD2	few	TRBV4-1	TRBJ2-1	CASSQDFPSGSSYNEQFF	TGCGCCAGCAGCCAAGATTTCCCTAGCGGCAGCTCCTACAATGAGCAGTTCTTC
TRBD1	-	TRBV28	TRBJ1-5	CASSLFTGQVIQPQHF	TGTGCCAGCAGTTTGTTTACCGGACAGGTTATACAGCCCCAGCATTTT
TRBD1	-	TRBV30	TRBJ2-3	CAWSLTGGANTQYF	TGTGCCTGGAGCCTAACAGGGGGCGCTAATACGCAGTATTTT
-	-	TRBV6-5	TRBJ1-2	CASSTQGYGYTF	TGTGCCAGCAGTACGCAGGGCTATGGCTACACCTTC